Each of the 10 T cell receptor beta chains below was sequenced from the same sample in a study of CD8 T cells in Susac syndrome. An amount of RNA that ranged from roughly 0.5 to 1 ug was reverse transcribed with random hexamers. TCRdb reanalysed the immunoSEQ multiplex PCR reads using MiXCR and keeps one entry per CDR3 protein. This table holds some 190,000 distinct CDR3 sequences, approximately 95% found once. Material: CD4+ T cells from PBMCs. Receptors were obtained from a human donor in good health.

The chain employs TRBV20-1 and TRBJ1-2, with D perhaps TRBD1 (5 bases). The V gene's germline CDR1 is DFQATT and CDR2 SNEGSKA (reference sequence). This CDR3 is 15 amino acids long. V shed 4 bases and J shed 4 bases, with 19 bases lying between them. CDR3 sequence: CSANPGQREIYGYTF. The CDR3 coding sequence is TGCAGTGCTAACCCGGGGCAGAGGGAGATCTATGGCTACACCTTC.

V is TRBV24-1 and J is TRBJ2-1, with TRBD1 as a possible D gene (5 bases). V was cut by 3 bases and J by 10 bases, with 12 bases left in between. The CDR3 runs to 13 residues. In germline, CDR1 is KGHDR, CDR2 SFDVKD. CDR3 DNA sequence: TGTGCCACCAGTGATGGGGCAGTAAGAGAGCAGTTCTTC. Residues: CATSDGAVREQFF.

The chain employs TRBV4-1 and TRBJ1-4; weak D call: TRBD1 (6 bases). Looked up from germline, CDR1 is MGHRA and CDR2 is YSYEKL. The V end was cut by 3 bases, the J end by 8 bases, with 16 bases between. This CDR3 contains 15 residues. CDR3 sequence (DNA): TGCGCCAGCAGCCACTCGGAGGGGGGGGCGGAAAAACTGTTTTTT. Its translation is CASSHSEGGAEKLFF.

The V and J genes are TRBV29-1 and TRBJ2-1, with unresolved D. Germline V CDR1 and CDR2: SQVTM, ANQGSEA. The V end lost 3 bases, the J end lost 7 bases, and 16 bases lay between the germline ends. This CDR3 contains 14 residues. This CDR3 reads CSVDSLGLRNEQFF. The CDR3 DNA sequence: TGCAGCGTTGATAGTCTGGGTTTGCGAAATGAGCAGTTCTTC.

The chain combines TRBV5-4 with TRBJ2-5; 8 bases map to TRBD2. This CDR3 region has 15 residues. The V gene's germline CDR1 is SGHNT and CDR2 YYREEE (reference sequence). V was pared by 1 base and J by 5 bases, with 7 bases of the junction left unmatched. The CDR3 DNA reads TGTGCCAGCAGCTTGTCGGGGGGGGCCGCTGAGACCCAGTACTTC. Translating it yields CASSLSGGAAETQYF.

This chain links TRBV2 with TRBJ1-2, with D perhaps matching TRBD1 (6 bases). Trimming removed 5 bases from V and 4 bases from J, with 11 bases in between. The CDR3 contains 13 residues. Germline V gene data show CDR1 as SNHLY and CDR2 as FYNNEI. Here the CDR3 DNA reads TGTGCCAGCAGTATACAGGGTACCTATGGCTACACCTTC. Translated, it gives CASSIQGTYGYTF.

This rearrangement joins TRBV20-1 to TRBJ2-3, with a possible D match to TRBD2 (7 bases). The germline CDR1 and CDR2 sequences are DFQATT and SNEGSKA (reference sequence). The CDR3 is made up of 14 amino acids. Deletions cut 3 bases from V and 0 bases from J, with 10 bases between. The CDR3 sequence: CSARGGGSTDTQYF. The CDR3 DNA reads TGCAGTGCTAGGGGAGGGGGAAGCACAGATACGCAGTATTTT.

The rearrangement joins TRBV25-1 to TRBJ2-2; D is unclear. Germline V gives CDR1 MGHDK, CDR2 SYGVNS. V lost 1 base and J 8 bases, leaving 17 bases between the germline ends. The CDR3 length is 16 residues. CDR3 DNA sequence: TGTGCCAGCAGTGAATCTCTAAGTACGAATGGTGGGGAGCTGTTTTTT. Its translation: CASSESLSTNGGELFF. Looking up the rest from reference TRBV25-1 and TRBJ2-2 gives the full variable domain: EADIYQTPRYLVIGTGKKITLECSQTMGHDKMYWYQQDPGMELHLIHYSYGVNSTEKGDLSSESTVSRIRTEHFPLTLESARPSHTSQYLCASSESLSTNGGELFFGEGSRLTVL.

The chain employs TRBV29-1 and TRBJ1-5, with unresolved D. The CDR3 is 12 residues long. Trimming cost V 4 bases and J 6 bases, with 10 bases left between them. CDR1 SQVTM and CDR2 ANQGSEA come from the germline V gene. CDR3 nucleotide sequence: TGCAGCGTTGGGGAGCTGGGTCAGCCCCAGCATTTT. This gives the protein CSVGELGQPQHF. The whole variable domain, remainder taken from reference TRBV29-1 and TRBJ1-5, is SAVISQKPSRDICQRGTSLTIQCQVDSQVTMMFWYRQQPGQSLTLIATANQGSEATYESGFVIDKFPISRPNLTFSTLTVSNMSPEDSSIYLCSVGELGQPQHFGDGTRLSIL.

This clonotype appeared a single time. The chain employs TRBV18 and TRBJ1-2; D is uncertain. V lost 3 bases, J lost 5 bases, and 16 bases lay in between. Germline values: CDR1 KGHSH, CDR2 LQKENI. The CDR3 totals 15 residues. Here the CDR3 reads CASSPWVDDRYGYTF. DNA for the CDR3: TGTGCCAGCTCACCTTGGGTTGACGACCGTTATGGCTACACCTTC. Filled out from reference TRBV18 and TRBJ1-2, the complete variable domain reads NAGVMQNPRHLVRRRGQEARLRCSPMKGHSHVYWYRQLPEEGLKFMVYLQKENIIDESGMPKERFSAEFPKEGPSILRIQQVVRGDSAAYFCASSPWVDDRYGYTFGSGTRLTVV.